This record concerns one TCR beta chain sequence. Its antigen is not identified. The sample is drawn from a study of T cell responses to AZD1222 COVID-19 vaccine. Study-level results: Of spike-specific TCRs, nearly half reportedly target regions left unmutated in variants.

Germline CDR1 SGHRS, CDR2 YFSETQ. This CDR3 has 15 residues. Trimming cost V 0 bases and J 2 bases, with 9 bases left between them. Profiled with immunoSEQ multiplex PCR; TCRdb holds only in-frame clones, not every one. The sample contains about 130,000 clones, 89% of which appear only once. The source was peripheral blood, collected on day 0 of AZD1222 vaccination. This receptor was obtained from an adult in good health. The genes are TRBV5-1 and TRBJ1-5; a possible D gene is TRBD1 (6 bases). The CDR3 sequence is CASSLDGGRNQPQHF. The CDR3 coding sequence is TGCGCCAGCAGCTTGGACGGGGGCCGCAATCAGCCCCAGCATTTT.